The T cell receptor beta chain described here comes from a study of radiotherapy plus CTLA-4 blockade in lung cancer (dated by TCRdb to 2017 to 2018). About the study as a whole: Objective responses were observed in roughly a sixth of enrolled patients, and disease control was achieved in 25% to 40%.

Study-level results and caveats: Early dynamic changes in blood T cell clones, together with increased serum interferon-beta after radiation, were reported as the strongest predictors of response. TCR clones derived from tumors expanded in peripheral blood after treatment with radiotherapy and ipilimumab.

Focal radiation therapy combined with CTLA-4 blockade (ipilimumab) was tested in patients with chemo-refractory metastatic non-small-cell lung cancer. The CDR3 starts with the cysteine, ends with the phenylalanine, and has 15 residues. Just CDR3 DNA is preserved here, 45 bases in frame from base 1. Reading the germline V gene gives CDR1 MNHNS and CDR2 SASEGT. The germline V and J ends show losses of 7 bases and 0 bases respectively, and no gene match explains 5 bases of the junction. This clone was detected only a few times. It lacks a known antigen. The record has no base qualities; no much larger clone is one base away. The library was produced with the immunoSEQ multiplex PCR assay. TCRdb carries this immuneACCESS record with in-frame sequences only. Its versions omit some clonotypes, under half of them owing to an unresolved V gene in the studies checked, with the rest unexplained. This sample gives around 77,000 clones in total; roughly 74% of them show up just once. The ten largest make up more than 8% of the sample.

The sample consisted of peripheral blood, taken from a patient treated with radiotherapy plus ipilimumab. The rearrangement joined TRBV6-1 to TRBJ1-3; TRBD1 matches 8 bases in the middle. The receptor comes from a human donor with non-small cell lung cancer whose response to radiotherapy plus ipilimumab could not be evaluated. The bases are TGTGCCAGCACACGGACAGGGAGCTCTGGAAACACCATATATTTT. Its protein is CASTRTGSSGNTIYF.